Listed below are T cell receptor beta chains from one sample, sequenced in a study of tumor-infiltrating lymphocytes in primary liver carcinoma. In TCRdb, the multiplex PCR reads were re-called with MiXCR into one record per CDR3 protein. The data hold 150,000 to 200,000 distinct CDR3 sequences, with around four fifths observed a single time. Sequencing was done on a sample of tumor tissue from primary liver carcinoma. These receptors were collected from a man between 35 and 55 years old with primary liver carcinoma and hepatitis B virus infection. CDR3s include the opening cysteine and the closing phenylalanine or tryptophan. The D gene is left open where the match is weak. Some rows have no size entry. The others give once, few or many, or a class for an expanded clone.

J: TRBJ1-5
V: TRBV6-1
size: -
D: TRBD1
DNA: TGTGCCAGCAGCTCCTCACAGGGGAAGCAGCCCCAGCTTTTT
CDR3: CASSSSQGKQPQLF

J: TRBJ2-7
V: TRBV29-1
size: -
D: -
DNA: TGCAGTGTACGCCCTTGCAGAGTCAAATCCTACGAGCAGTACTTC
CDR3: CSVRPCRVKSYEQYF

J: TRBJ1-1
V: TRBV11-2
size: -
D: -
DNA: TGTGGCAGCAGCCAAAGGGCGGGGCTCGACATCACTGAAGCTTTCTTT
CDR3: CGSSQRAGLDITEAFF

J: TRBJ2-1
V: TRBV11-2
size: -
D: -
DNA: TGTGTCAGCAGCCCTAGGGCGGGGACCAATGAGAAGTTATTC
CDR3: CVSSPRAGTNEKLF

J: TRBJ2-3
V: TRBV29-1
size: many
D: TRBD1
DNA: TGCAGCGTACACAGGGGCTCAGATACGCAGTATTTT
CDR3: CSVHRGSDTQYF

J: TRBJ1-5
V: TRBV19
size: -
D: -
DNA: TGTGCCAGTAGTGCCAACAGGGAACAGCCCCAGCATTTT
CDR3: CASSANREQPQHF

J: TRBJ2-7
V: TRBV20-1
size: -
D: -
DNA: TGCAGTGCAGAACCCGGGACTGGGCCCCCCAAGCAGTACTTC
CDR3: CSAEPGTGPPKQYF

J: TRBJ2-7
V: TRBV11-1
size: -
D: -
DNA: TGTGCCAGGTGGGGGAAGCGATCCTGCGAGCAGTACTTC
CDR3: CARWGKRSCEQYF

J: TRBJ2-1
V: TRBV4-2
size: -
D: TRBD2
DNA: TGCGCCAGCAGCCTAGTACATCAGCGGGAGCCCTGCAATGAGCAGTTCTTC
CDR3: CASSLVHQREPCNEQFF

J: TRBJ2-7
V: TRBV29-1
size: -
D: -
DNA: TGCAGCGCCATGACATGTGGGACCGGCATTCCCTACCAGCAGTACTTC
CDR3: CSAMTCGTGIPYQQYF

J: TRBJ2-3
V: TRBV12-3/TRBV12-4
size: -
D: -
DNA: TGTGCCAGCAGTCCCTTCAGTGATATGCAGTATTTT
CDR3: CASSPFSDMQYF

J: TRBJ2-1
V: TRBV12-3/TRBV12-4
size: -
D: TRBD2
DNA: TGTGCCAGCAGTAAGGCGGGGGACCGGTGGATTGAGAAGTTCTTC
CDR3: CASSKAGDRWIEKFF

J: TRBJ2-1
V: TRBV11-3
size: -
D: -
DNA: TGTGCCAGCAGCATAAATGCCAATGATCACTTCTTC
CDR3: CASSINANDHFF

J: TRBJ2-1
V: TRBV29-1
size: -
D: -
DNA: TGCAACGTTGATTTTTCTAGGGACAATACCAATGAGCAGTTCTTC
CDR3: CNVDFSRDNTNEQFF

J: TRBJ2-7
V: TRBV6-2/TRBV6-3
size: -
D: TRBD2
DNA: TGTGCGAGCTGTAGCGGGAGGGAAGGAGATCACTCCTACGAACAGTACTTC
CDR3: CASCSGREGDHSYEQYF